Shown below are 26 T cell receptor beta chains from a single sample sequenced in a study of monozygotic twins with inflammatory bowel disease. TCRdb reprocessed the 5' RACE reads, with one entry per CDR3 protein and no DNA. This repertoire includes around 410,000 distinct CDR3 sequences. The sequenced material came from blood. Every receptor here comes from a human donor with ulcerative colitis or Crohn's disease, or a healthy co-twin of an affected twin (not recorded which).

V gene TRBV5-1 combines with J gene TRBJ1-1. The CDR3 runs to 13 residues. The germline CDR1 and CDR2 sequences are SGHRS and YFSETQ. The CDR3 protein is CASSLLLDTEAFF. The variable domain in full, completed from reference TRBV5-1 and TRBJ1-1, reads KAGVTQTPRYLIKTRGQQVTLSCSPISGHRSVSWYQQTPGQGLQFLFEYFSETQRNKGNFPGRFSGRQFSNSRSEMNVSTLELGDSALYLCASSLLLDTEAFFGQGTRLTVV.

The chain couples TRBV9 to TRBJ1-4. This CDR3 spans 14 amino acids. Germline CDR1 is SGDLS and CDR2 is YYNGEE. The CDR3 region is CASSPREGGEKLFF.

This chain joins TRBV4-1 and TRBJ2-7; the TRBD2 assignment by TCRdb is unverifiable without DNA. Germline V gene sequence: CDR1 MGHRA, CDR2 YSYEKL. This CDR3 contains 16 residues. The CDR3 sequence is CASSPSTSGLTYEQYF.

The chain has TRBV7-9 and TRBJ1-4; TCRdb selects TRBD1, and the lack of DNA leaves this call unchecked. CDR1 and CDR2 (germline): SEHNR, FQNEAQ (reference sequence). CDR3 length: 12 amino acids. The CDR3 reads CASSLAREKLFF. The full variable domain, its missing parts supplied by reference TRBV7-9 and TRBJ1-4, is DTGVSQNPRHKITKRGQNVTFRCDPISEHNRLYWYRQTLGQGPEFLTYFQNEAQLEKSRLLSDRFSAERPKGSFSTLEIQRTEQGDSAMYLCASSLAREKLFFGSGTQLSVL.

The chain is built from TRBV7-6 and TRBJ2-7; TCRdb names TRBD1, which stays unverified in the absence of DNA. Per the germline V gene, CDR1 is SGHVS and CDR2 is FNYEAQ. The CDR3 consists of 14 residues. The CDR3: CASSPRDRAHEQYF. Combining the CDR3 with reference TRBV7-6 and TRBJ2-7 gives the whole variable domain GAGVSQSPRYKVTKRGQDVALRCDPISGHVSLYWYRQALGQGPEFLTYFNYEAQQDKSGLPNDRFSAERPEGSISTLTIQRTEQRDSAMYRCASSPRDRAHEQYFGPGTRLTVT.

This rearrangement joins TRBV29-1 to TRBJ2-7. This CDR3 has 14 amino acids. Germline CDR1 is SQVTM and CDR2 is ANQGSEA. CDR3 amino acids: CSVPNTNPLYEQYF.

The CDR3 reads CASSYYPGTGGWETQYF. The rearrangement joins TRBV6-5 to TRBJ2-5; TCRdb picks TRBD1, but there is no DNA to check that call. CDR1 and CDR2 from the germline V gene are MNHEY and SVGAGI. The CDR3 loop spans 17 amino acids.

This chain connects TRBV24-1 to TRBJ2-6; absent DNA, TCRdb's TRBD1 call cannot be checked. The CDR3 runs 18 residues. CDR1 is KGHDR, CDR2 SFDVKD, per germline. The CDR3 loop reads CATSDRGRGRSGANVLTF.

The CDR3 sequence: CASSSKRGNRNYGYTF. V gene TRBV21-1 combines with J gene TRBJ1-2. TRBV21-1 is an annotated pseudogene. There are 16 residues in the CDR3.

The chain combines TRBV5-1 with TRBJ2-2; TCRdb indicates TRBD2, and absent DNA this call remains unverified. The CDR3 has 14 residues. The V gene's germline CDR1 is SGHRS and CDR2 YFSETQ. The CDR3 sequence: CASLAQEGTGELFF.

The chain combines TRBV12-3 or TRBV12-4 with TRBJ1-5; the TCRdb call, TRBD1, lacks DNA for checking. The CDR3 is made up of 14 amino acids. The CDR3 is CASSDTGNNQPQHF.

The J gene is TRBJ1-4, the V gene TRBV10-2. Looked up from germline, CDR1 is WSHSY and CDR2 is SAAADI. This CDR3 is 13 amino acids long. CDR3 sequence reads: CASSRRLREKLFF.

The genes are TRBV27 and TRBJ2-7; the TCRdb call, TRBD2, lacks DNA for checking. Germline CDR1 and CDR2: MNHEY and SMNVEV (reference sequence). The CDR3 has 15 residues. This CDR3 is CASRPKGLDPYEQYF.

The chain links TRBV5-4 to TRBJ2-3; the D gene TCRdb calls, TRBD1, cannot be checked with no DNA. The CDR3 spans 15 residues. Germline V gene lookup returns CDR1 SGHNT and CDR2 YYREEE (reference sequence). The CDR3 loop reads CASSLGGATTDTQYF. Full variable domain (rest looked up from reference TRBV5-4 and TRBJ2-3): ETGVTQSPTHLIKTRGQQVTLRCSSQSGHNTVSWYQQALGQGPQFIFQYYREEENGRGNFPPRFSGLQFPNYSSELNVNALELDDSALYLCASSLGGATTDTQYFGPGTRLTVL.

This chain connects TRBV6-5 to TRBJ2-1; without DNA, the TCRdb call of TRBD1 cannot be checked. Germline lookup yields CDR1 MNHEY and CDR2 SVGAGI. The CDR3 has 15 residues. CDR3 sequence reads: CASSSSLGGYNEQFF.

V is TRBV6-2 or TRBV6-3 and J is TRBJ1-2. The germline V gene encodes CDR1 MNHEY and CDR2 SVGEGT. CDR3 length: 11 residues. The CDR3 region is CASGPYYGYTF.

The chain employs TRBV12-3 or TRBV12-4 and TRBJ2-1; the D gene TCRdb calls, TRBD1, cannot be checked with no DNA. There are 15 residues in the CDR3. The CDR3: CASTFLDRDGNEQFF.

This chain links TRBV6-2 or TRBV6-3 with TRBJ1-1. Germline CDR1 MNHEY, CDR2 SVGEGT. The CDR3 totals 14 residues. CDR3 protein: CASSPPPWNTEAFF.

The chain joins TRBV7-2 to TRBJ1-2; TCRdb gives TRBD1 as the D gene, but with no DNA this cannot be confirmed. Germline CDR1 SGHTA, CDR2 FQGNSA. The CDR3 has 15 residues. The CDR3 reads CASSSGQGLTYGYTF.

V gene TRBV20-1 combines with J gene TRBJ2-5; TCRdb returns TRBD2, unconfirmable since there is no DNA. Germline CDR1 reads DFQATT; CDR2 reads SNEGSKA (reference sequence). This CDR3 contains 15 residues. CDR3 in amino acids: CSATIGTGAQETQYF.

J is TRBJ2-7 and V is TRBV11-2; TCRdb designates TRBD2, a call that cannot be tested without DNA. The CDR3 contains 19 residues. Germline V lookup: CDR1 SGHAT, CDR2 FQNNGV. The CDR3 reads CASSLNRLTSGRAKYEQYF.

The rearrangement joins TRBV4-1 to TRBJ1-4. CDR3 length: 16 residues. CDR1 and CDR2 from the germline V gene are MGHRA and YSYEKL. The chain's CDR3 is CASRLRDGLFNEKLFF.

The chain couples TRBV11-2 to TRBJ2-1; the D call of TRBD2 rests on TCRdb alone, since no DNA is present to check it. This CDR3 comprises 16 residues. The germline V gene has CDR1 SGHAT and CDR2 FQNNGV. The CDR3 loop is CASSLLELADYNEQFF.

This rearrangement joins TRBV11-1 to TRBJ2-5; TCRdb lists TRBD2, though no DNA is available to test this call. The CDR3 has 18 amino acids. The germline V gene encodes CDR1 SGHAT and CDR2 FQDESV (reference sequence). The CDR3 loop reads CASSLGLAGGSGQETQYF.

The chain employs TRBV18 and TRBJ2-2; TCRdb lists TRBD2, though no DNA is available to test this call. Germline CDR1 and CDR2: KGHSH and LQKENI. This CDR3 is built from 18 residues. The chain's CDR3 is CASSPARLAGPNTGELFF.

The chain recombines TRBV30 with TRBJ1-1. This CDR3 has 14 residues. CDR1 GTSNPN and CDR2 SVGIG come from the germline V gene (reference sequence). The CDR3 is CAWSVYGLNTEAFF. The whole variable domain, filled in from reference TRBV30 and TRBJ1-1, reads SQTIHQWPATLVQPVGSPLSLECTVEGTSNPNLYWYRQAAGRGLQLLFYSVGIGQISSEVPQNLSASRPQDRQFILSSKKLLLSDSGFYLCAWSVYGLNTEAFFGQGTRLTVV.